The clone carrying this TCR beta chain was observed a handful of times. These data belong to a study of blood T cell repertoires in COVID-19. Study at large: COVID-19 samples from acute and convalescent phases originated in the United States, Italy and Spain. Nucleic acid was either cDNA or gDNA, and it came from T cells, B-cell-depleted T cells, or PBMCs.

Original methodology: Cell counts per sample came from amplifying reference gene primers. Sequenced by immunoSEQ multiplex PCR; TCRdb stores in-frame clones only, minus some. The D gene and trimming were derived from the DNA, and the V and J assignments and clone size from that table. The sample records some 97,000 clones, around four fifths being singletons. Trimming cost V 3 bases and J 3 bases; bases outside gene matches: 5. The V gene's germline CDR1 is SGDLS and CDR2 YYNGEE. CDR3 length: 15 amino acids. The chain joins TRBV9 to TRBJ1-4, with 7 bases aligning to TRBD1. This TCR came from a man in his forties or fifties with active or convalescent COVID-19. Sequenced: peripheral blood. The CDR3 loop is CASSDSTGSNEKLFF. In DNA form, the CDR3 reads TGTGCCAGCAGCGACTCGACAGGGTCTAATGAAAAACTGTTTTTT.